These T cell receptor beta chains were read from a single sample in a study of glioma-infiltrating T cells. One entry per CDR3 protein results from TCRdb running MiXCR on the multiplex PCR reads. Seen here are about 5,700 distinct CDR3 sequences, 40% to 45% observed once, and the top ten hold more than 20%. Material for sequencing was glioma tissue, nonneoplastic brain tissue, or PBMCs (not recorded which). Receptors originate from a human donor with low-grade glioma or glioblastoma, undergoing nonglioma brain surgery, or in good health (not recorded which). Both conserved end residues are part of each CDR3. Each record gives: CDR3 DNA, CDR3 protein, D gene, clone size, CDR3 length, V gene, J gene. D genes are given only for firm matches. Only some rows state a clone size, as once, few, many or a class for expanded clones.

TGCAGTGCTACAAAAACAGGGGCGTACGAGCAGTACTTC	CSATKTGAYEQYF	TRBD1	large	13	TRBV20-1	TRBJ2-7
TGCAGTGCTAGAGATTACCGGGACCGAGCTTTCTTT	CSARDYRDRAFF	.	.	12	TRBV20-1	TRBJ1-1
TGTGCCAGCAGCCCCTTTCTAGCGGGAGGGGATGAGCAGTTCTTC	CASSPFLAGGDEQFF	TRBD2	few	15	TRBV7-2	TRBJ2-1
TGCGCCAGCAGCCGATGGGACACCCATAACTATGGCTACACCTTC	CASSRWDTHNYGYTF	.	.	15	TRBV4-1	TRBJ1-2
TGTGCCAGCAGCGCGGGGGGTAGCTTCTACGAGCAGTACTTC	CASSAGGSFYEQYF	TRBD2	.	14	TRBV7-9	TRBJ2-7
TGTGCCAGCAGTTTAAACCAGGGCCTTCCGAACACTGAAGCTTTCTTT	CASSLNQGLPNTEAFF	.	many	16	TRBV12-3/TRBV12-4	TRBJ1-1
TGTGCCAGCAGTGAAGCGGGGGAAGAGAGCAATCAGCCCCAGCATTTT	CASSEAGEESNQPQHF	.	large	16	TRBV6-1	TRBJ1-5
TGTGCCAGCAGTTTAGCGGACAGGGTTTCCGAGCAGTACTTC	CASSLADRVSEQYF	TRBD1	medium-sized	14	TRBV28	TRBJ2-7
TGTGCCAGCAGTTCCTCGGGTACGGCATACACTGAAGCTTTCTTT	CASSSSGTAYTEAFF	.	medium-sized	15	TRBV28	TRBJ1-1
TGCGCCAGCAGTGAACGTGGCGCAAATGAGCAGTTCTTC	CASSERGANEQFF	.	.	13	TRBV4-1	TRBJ2-1
TGTGCCAGCAGCTTAGAACTCAACTCGGCTAGCGGCTACAATGAGCAGTTCTTC	CASSLELNSASGYNEQFF	TRBD2	.	18	TRBV7-8	TRBJ2-1
TGTGCCAGCGGCTCCGATTTGAACACTGAAGCTTTCTTT	CASGSDLNTEAFF	.	medium-sized	13	TRBV6-1	TRBJ1-1
TGTGCCAGCAGCGTAGGTGACACCTACAATGAGCAGTTCTTC	CASSVGDTYNEQFF	.	many	14	TRBV9	TRBJ2-1
TGTGCCAGCAGAAGCAGCGGGACACCTGAAGCTTTCTTT	CASRSSGTPEAFF	.	.	13	TRBV6-1	TRBJ1-1
TGTGCCAGCAGCCCCCCAGGGGACAGGGCCTATGGCTACACCTTC	CASSPPGDRAYGYTF	TRBD1	.	15	TRBV4-2	TRBJ1-2
TGTGCCAGCACCAAATCAGAGGGTCGAGGCCGGAATGAGCAGTTCTTC	CASTKSEGRGRNEQFF	.	many	16	TRBV11-3	TRBJ2-1
TGTGCCTGGAGTGTTTATTTCGGGACAGGGGATGGCTACACCTTC	CAWSVYFGTGDGYTF	TRBD1	many	15	TRBV30	TRBJ1-2
TGTGCCAGCAGCTTAGAAGTGAGCACCGGGGAGCTGTTTTTT	CASSLEVSTGELFF	.	.	14	TRBV11-2	TRBJ2-2
TGTGCCAGCAGTTGGGGGACAGGGACAGAGACCCAGTACTTC	CASSWGTGTETQYF	TRBD1	medium-sized	14	TRBV27	TRBJ2-5
TGTGCCAGCAGTTTATCAGGGCTATCATTCTCCTACAATGAGCAGTTCTTC	CASSLSGLSFSYNEQFF	.	large	17	TRBV27	TRBJ2-1
TGCAGTGCTCCAGGACAGGGGGCTGATACCGGGGAGCTGTTTTTT	CSAPGQGADTGELFF	TRBD1	.	15	TRBV20-1	TRBJ2-2
TGTGCCATCAGTGATGTAGGCCTGACAGATACGCAGTATTTT	CAISDVGLTDTQYF	.	.	14	TRBV10-3	TRBJ2-3
TGTGCCAGCAGACGTCTCACAGGGTCCAATCCACCCCTCCACTTT	CASRRLTGSNPPLHF	.	.	15	TRBV6-1	TRBJ1-6
TGTGCCAGCAGTCTCGGGACTAGCGCGAACAAGGGCTACAATGAGCAGTTCTTC	CASSLGTSANKGYNEQFF	TRBD2	.	18	TRBV5-6	TRBJ2-1
TGCAGTGCTAGAGATGAGGGTCTGAACACTGAAGCTTTCTTT	CSARDEGLNTEAFF	.	few	14	TRBV20-1	TRBJ1-1
TGTGCCAGCTCAGGGGGACAGGGGGCGTCCTACGAGCAGTACTTC	CASSGGQGASYEQYF	TRBD1	many	15	TRBV18	TRBJ2-7
TGTGCCAGGGTCAGGGCTGTATCACCCCTCCACTTT	CARVRAVSPLHF	.	.	12	TRBV28	TRBJ1-6
TGCAGCGTTGAAGAATCCAGGGGTTCACCCCTCCACTTT	CSVEESRGSPLHF	.	many	13	TRBV29-1	TRBJ1-6
TGTGCCAGCAGTATGATCTCTGGGGCCAACGTCCTGACTTTC	CASSMISGANVLTF	.	.	14	TRBV6-1	TRBJ2-6
TGTGCCAGCAGTTTACAGATTAACTATGGCTACACCTTC	CASSLQINYGYTF	.	.	13	TRBV27	TRBJ1-2
TGCGCCAGCGCTGAGGGAAATGCTAATTCACCCCTCCACTTT	CASAEGNANSPLHF	.	medium-sized	14	TRBV10-1	TRBJ1-6
TGTGCCAGCAGTACAACTACTCCCTACGAGCAGTACTTC	CASSTTTPYEQYF	.	.	13	TRBV28	TRBJ2-7
TGTGCCAGCAGGTCGGGACCCTACGAGCAGTACTTC	CASRSGPYEQYF	.	.	12	TRBV6-2/TRBV6-3	TRBJ2-7
TGTGCCAGCAGTCCCACAGGGGTTAGGAACACTGAAGCTTTCTTT	CASSPTGVRNTEAFF	TRBD1	many	15	TRBV12-3/TRBV12-4	TRBJ1-1
TGCAGTGCTAGAGATCTTGTCGATGGAGAGCAGTTCTTC	CSARDLVDGEQFF	.	medium-sized	13	TRBV20-1	TRBJ2-1
TGTGCCAGCAGGCGATTGAGGGCCGACTACGAACAGTACTTC	CASRRLRADYEQYF	.	once	14	TRBV6-1	TRBJ2-7
TGTGCCAGCAGCTTAGAGGGCAGGAGGGCTGCAGACTACAATGAGCAGTTCTTC	CASSLEGRRAADYNEQFF	.	once	18	TRBV7-2	TRBJ2-1
TGCGCCAGCAGTGGCACCGGGACAGTCTACGAGCAGTACTTC	CASSGTGTVYEQYF	TRBD1	many	14	TRBV10-2	TRBJ2-7
TGTGCCAGCAGTTCCTACACAGATACGCAATATTTT	CASSSYTDTQYF	.	.	12	TRBV6-1	TRBJ2-3
TGTGCCAGCAGCTTCGGCGGGAGTGTCGCTGAGCAGTTCTTC	CASSFGGSVAEQFF	TRBD2	medium-sized	14	TRBV7-2	TRBJ2-1
TGTGCCAGCAGCGCAGGGTTTCGGGAGGGGAAGAAAGAGCAGTTCTTC	CASSAGFREGKKEQFF	TRBD2	.	16	TRBV7-2	TRBJ2-1
TGCAGTGCTAGAGATCCCGGGGCTAGCGGGCCCCCCTACGAGCAGTACTTC	CSARDPGASGPPYEQYF	TRBD2	once	17	TRBV20-1	TRBJ2-7
TGTGCCAGCAGTTCCTCCTGGGACCACCCCTACGAGCAGTACTTC	CASSSSWDHPYEQYF	.	few	15	TRBV6-1	TRBJ2-7
TGTGCCAGTAGTATTCAATCACTAGCGGGAGGTGGGAATGAGAAGTTCTTT	CASSIQSLAGGGNEKFF	TRBD2	.	17	TRBV19	TRBJ2-1
TGTGCCAGCAGTTTAGGGGACAGGGGGGCAGAGACCCAGTACTTC	CASSLGDRGAETQYF	TRBD1	.	15	TRBV28	TRBJ2-5